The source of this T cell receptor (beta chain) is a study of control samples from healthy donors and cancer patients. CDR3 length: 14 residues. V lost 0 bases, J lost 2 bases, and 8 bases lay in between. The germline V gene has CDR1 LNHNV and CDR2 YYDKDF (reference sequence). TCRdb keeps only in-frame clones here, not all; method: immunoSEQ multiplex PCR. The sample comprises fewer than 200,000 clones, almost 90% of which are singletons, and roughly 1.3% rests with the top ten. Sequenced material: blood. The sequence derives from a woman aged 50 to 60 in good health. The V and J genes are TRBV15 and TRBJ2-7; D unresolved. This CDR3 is CATSRDGSPYEQYF. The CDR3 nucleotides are TGTGCCACCAGCAGAGACGGGTCCCCCTACGAGCAGTACTTC.